This passage covers 10 T cell receptor beta chains from one sample sequenced in a study of low-dose radiotherapy and immunotherapy resistance in tumors. Gene-specific TRAV and TRBV primers were used for first-strand cDNA, covering alpha and beta chains. It was with a constant-region primer and a V-primer adapter that TCRs were amplified over approximately 20 PCR cycles. TCRdb re-analysed the reads in MiXCR, keeping a single row per CDR3 protein. The sample holds some 100,000 distinct CDR3 sequences, roughly 20% seen once. The time point was: after trial treatment. Treatment here: LDRT plus nivolumab, ipilimumab, low-dose cyclophosphamide and aspirin (RACIN trial). The sample in question was PBMCs, obtained after low-dose radiotherapy plus immunotherapy. Receptor source: a female donor with ovarian cancer.

This clonotype was counted ten times or more. The chain uses TRBV20-1 and TRBJ2-1, with 8 nucleotides matching TRBD2. V trimming: 6 bases; J trimming: 4 bases; junction bases outside the gene matches: 20. Looked up from germline, CDR1 is DFQATT and CDR2 is SNEGSKA (reference sequence). This CDR3 comprises 18 residues. As DNA, the CDR3 is TGCAGTGCGAAAGTGGCTAGCGGGCCACCAACCCCTTACAATGAGCAGTTCTTC. Translated: CSAKVASGPPTPYNEQFF.

The table lists this clonotype with many counts. This chain uses TRBV14 with TRBJ1-1, with TRBD1 matching over 9 bases. This CDR3 comprises 14 residues. With 4 bases clipped from V and 3 bases from J, the junction kept 3 bases outside the gene matches. The germline V gene encodes CDR1 SGHDN and CDR2 FVKESK. CDR3 nucleotide sequence: TGTGCCAGCAGCCTCAACAGGGGGCACACTGAAGCTTTCTTT. This codes for CASSLNRGHTEAFF.

This clonotype came up many times. The chain is built from TRBV10-3 and TRBJ2-3; TRBD2 matches at 8 bases. This CDR3 spans 19 amino acids. CDR1 is ENHRY and CDR2 is SYGVKD in the germline V gene. The ends lost 4 bases at V and 0 bases at J; junction bases unmatched: 15. The CDR3 sequence is CAISAGPAGGQTSTDTQYF. The CDR3 bases are TGTGCCATCAGTGCTGGGCCCGCGGGGGGCCAAACTAGCACAGATACGCAGTATTTT.

The chain employs TRBV27 and TRBJ2-2; D is unclear. The V gene lost 7 bases and the J gene lost 0 bases, with 12 bases spanning the gap. CDR1 MNHEY and CDR2 SMNVEV come from the germline V gene (reference sequence). The CDR3 extends over 15 amino acids. This chain's CDR3 is CASKPIRANTGELFF. DNA for the CDR3: TGTGCCAGCAAACCTATAAGGGCGAACACCGGGGAGCTGTTTTTT.

This clonotype was counted many times. V and J are TRBV12-3 or TRBV12-4 and TRBJ1-6; D remains unclear. This CDR3 is 13 amino acids long. V lost 2 bases and J lost 10, with 9 bases in between. The CDR3 sequence is CASSLLGGSPLHF. CDR3 sequence (DNA): TGTGCCAGCAGTTTACTAGGCGGCTCACCCCTCCACTTT.

This clonotype was counted at least ten times. The rearrangement joins TRBV29-1 to TRBJ2-2; TRBD2 is a possible D gene (5 bases). Germline V gives CDR1 SQVTM, CDR2 ANQGSEA. V was clipped by 4 bases and J by 0 bases, with 9 bases between them. CDR3 length equals 14 residues. The CDR3 protein is CSVGGFPNTGELFF. The CDR3 DNA reads TGCAGCGTTGGAGGGTTCCCGAACACCGGGGAGCTGTTTTTT.

This clonotype was counted ten times or more. This chain connects TRBV19 to TRBJ2-7, with D hard to call. CDR3 length: 13 amino acids. The germline CDR1 and CDR2 sequences are LNHDA and SQIVND (reference sequence). V was cut by 2 bases and J by 4 bases, with 9 bases left in between. DNA for the CDR3: TGTGCCAGTAGTATAAGGTCCCAATACGAGCAGTACTTC. Protein product: CASSIRSQYEQYF.

This clonotype was observed at least ten times. The CDR3 coding sequence is TGTGCCAGCTCACGGGAAGGGGCGGGGGGGCCTTACGAGCAGTACTTC. Its protein product is CASSREGAGGPYEQYF. The chain is built from TRBV2 and TRBJ2-7; 9 bases line up with TRBD2. The germline gives CDR1 SNHLY, CDR2 FYNNEI. The CDR3 covers 16 residues. V lost 8 bases to trimming and J lost 4 bases; unmatched junction nucleotides: 15.

Notes on this clonotype: It is unclear where the CDR3 begins or ends on the DNA, so no DNA is shown, and the CDR3 is as TCRdb lists it. The V call is TRBV5-1, the J call TRBJ2-2; the table's D call, TRBD1, has no DNA check behind it. Germline V gene lookup returns CDR1 SGHRS and CDR2 YFSETQ. Ends included, the CDR3 has 18 residues. The CDR3 here is CASSQGAAAGTGELFFFF.

This clonotype came up a few times. This chain joins TRBV4-3 and TRBJ1-1; 7 bases match TRBD1. J was trimmed by 6 bases and V by 3 bases; bases with no gene match: 13. CDR1 and CDR2 from the germline V gene are LGHNA and YSLEER. There are 16 residues in the CDR3. The CDR3 region has the DNA TGCGCCAGCAGCCAGACTCACAGGGAGGGGGCCTCTGAAGCTTTCTTT. It codes for CASSQTHREGASEAFF.